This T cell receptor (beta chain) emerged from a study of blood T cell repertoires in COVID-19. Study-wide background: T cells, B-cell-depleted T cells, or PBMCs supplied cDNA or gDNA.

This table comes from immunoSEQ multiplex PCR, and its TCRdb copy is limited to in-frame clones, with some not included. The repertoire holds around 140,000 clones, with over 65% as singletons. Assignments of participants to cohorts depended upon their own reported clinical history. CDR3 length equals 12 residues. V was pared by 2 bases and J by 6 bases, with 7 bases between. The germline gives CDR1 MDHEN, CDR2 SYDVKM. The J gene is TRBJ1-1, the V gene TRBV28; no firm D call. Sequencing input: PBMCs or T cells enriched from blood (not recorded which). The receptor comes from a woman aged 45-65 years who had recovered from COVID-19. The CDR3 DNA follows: TGTGCCAGCAGTTTAATGCGGTCTGAAGCTTTCTTT. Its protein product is CASSLMRSEAFF.